The sample holds one count of the clone carrying this T cell receptor beta chain. Its antigen is unknown. Generated by immunoSEQ multiplex PCR, the TCRdb table keeps only in-frame clones and is missing some. The repertoire holds under 50,000 clones, with 75% to 90% as singletons. The sample belongs to a study of OX40 agonist ivuxolimab in advanced cancers. Overall study context: One hepatocellular carcinoma and two cutaneous melanoma patients partially responded.

With baseline, cycle 4 day 1, and cycle 7 day 1 as timepoints, blood was sampled. Per the germline V gene, CDR1 is SEHNR and CDR2 is FQNEAQ (reference sequence). V shed 4 bases and J shed 9 bases, with 10 bases lying between them. This CDR3 has 12 amino acids. Overall study results and limits: The study found that CD8+ T cells averaged more expanded clones than CD4+.

Sequences were derived from CD4+ or CD8+ T cells sorted from blood, sampled in a trial of the OX40 agonist ivuxolimab. The chain combines TRBV7-9 with TRBJ2-1; D ambiguous. The receptor's source is an adult with an advanced solid tumor such as melanoma, head and neck, liver or kidney cancer. The CDR3 reads CASSSDVSEQFF. The CDR3 region has the DNA TGTGCCAGCAGCTCAGATGTTAGTGAGCAGTTCTTC. The variable domain in full, with the rest retrieved from reference TRBV7-9 and TRBJ2-1, is DTGVSQNPRHKITKRGQNVTFRCDPISEHNRLYWYRQTLGQGPEFLTYFQNEAQLEKSRLLSDRFSAERPKGSFSTLEIQRTEQGDSAMYLCASSSDVSEQFFGPGTRLTVL.